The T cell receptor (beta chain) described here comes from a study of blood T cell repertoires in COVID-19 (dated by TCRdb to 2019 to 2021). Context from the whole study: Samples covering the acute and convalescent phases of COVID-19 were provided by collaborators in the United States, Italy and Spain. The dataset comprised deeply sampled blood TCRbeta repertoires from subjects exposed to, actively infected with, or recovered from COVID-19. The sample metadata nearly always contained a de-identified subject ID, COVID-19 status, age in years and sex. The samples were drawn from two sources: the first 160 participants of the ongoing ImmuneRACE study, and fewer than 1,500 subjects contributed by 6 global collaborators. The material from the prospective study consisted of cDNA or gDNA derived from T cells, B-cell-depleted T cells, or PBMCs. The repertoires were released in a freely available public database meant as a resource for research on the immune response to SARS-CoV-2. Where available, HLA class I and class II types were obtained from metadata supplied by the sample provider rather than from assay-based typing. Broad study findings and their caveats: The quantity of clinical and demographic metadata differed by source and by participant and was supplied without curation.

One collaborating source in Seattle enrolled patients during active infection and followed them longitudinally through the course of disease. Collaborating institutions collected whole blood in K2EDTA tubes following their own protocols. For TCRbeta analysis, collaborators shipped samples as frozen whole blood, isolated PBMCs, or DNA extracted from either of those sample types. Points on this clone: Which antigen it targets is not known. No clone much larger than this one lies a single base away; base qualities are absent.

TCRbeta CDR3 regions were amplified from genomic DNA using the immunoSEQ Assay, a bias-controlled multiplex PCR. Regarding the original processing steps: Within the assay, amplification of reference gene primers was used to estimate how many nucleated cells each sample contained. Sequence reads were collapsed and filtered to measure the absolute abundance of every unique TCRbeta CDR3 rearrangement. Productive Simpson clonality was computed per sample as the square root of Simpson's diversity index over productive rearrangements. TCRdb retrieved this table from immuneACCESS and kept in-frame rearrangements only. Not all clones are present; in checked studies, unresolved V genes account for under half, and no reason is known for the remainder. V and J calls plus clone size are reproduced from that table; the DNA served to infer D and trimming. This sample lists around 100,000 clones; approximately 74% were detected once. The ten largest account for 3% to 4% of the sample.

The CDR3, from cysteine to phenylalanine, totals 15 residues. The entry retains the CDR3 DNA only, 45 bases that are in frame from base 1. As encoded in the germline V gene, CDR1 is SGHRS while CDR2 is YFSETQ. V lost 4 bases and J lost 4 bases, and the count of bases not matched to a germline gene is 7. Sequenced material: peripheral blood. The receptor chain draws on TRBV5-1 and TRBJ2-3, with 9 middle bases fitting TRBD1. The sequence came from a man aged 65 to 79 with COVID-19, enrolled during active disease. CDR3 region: CASSLTWTGADTQYF. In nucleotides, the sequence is TGCGCCAGCAGCCTAACCTGGACAGGGGCAGATACGCAGTATTTT.